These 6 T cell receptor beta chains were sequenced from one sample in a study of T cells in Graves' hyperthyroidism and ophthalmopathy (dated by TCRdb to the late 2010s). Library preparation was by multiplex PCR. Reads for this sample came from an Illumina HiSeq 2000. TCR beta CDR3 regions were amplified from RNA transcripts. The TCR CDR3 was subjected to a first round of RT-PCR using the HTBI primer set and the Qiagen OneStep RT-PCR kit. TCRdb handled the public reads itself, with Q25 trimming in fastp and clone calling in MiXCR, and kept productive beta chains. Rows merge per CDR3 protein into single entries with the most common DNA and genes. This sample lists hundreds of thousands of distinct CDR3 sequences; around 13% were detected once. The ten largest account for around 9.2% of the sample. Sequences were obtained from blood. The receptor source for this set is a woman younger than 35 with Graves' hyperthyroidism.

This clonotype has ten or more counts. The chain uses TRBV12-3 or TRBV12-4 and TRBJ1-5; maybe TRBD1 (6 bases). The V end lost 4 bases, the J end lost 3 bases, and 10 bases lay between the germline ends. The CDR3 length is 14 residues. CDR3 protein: CASSSTGDNQPQHF. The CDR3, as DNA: TGTGCCAGCAGTTCGACAGGAGACAATCAGCCCCAGCATTTT.

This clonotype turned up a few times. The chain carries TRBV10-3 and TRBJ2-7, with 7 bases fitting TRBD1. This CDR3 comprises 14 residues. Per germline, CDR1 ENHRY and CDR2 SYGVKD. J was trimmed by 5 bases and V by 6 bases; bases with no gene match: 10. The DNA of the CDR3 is TGTGCCATCAGGGTGACAGGGCTACAGGACGAGCAGTACTTC. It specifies CAIRVTGLQDEQYF.

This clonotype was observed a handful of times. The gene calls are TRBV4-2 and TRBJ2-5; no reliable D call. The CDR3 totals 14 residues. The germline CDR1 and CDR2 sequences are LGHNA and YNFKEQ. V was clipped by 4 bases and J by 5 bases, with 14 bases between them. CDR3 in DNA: TGTGCCAGCAGCCCGGACGGATCCAGGGAGACCCAGTACTTC. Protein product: CASSPDGSRETQYF.

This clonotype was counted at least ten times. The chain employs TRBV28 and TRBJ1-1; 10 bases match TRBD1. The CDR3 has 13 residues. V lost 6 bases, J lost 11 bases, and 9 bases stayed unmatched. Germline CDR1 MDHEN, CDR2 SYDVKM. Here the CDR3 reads CASSSDRGRKAFF. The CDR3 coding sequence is TGTGCCAGCAGCAGCGACAGGGGGCGGAAGGCTTTCTTT.

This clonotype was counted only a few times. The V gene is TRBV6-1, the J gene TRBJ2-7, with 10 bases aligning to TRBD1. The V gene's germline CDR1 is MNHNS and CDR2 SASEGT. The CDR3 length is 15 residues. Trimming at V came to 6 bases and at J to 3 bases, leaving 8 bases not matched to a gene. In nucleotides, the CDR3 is TGTGCCAGCAGAGACTCCGGGACAGGGGACTACGAGCAGTACTTC. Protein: CASRDSGTGDYEQYF.

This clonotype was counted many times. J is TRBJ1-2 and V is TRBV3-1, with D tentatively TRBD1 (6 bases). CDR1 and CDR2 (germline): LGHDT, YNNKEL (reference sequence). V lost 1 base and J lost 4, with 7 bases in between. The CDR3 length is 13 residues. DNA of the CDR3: TGTGCCAGCAGCCAAGGACAGGTCTATGGCTACACCTTC. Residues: CASSQGQVYGYTF.